These 17 T cell receptor beta chains were all obtained from the same sample, sequenced in a study of T cell repertoires in cytomegalovirus infection. A single record per CDR3 protein comes from TCRdb applying MiXCR to the reads. Found here are about 740,000 distinct CDR3 sequences, around a third of them singletons; the top ten hold 18%. No antigen has been assigned to these receptors. The sample in question was cultured PBMCs, obtained from culture after CMV antigen stimulation. The source is a human donor in good health (CMV status not recorded). Some clones in this sample may be carry-over from other donors' samples.

This clonotype was recorded at least ten times. The chain is built from TRBV20-1 and TRBJ2-1; no definite D call. This CDR3 has 12 residues. Germline V gene lookup returns CDR1 DFQATT and CDR2 SNEGSKA (reference sequence). Trimming took 6 bases from V and 7 from J, leaving 13 bases between them. CDR3 nucleotides: TGCAGTGCACGACGGCAAAGAAATGAGCAGTTCTTC. It encodes CSARRQRNEQFF.

This chain joins TRBV12-5 and TRBJ2-5, with 7 nucleotides matching TRBD2. The CDR3 spans 15 residues. Trimming cost V 3 bases and J 2 bases; bases outside gene matches: 6. Germline V gene lookup returns CDR1 LGHNT and CDR2 FRNRAP. In nucleotides, the CDR3 is TGTGCTAGTGGTTTACGGGCTAGCGGACAAGAGACCCAGTACTTC. As protein: CASGLRASGQETQYF.

V is TRBV6-1 and J is TRBJ1-1; unclear D gene. The CDR3 spans 10 residues. The V and J ends lost 8 bases and 7 bases respectively, with 8 bases between them. Germline CDR1 reads MNHNS; CDR2 reads SASEGT. Here the CDR3 DNA reads TGTGCCAGCCGAGGGCATGAAGCTTTCTTT. This codes for CASRGHEAFF.

The chain combines TRBV6-5 with TRBJ2-1, with D possibly matching TRBD1 (5 bases). The germline V and J ends were trimmed by 6 bases and 9 bases, with 15 bases remaining between them. The CDR3 is made up of 13 amino acids. Looked up from germline, CDR1 is MNHEY and CDR2 is SVGAGI. The CDR3 spells CASRPNYRREQFF. CDR3 nucleotide sequence: TGTGCCAGCAGACCTAACTACAGGCGTGAGCAGTTCTTC.

The chain employs TRBV6-6 and TRBJ1-1, with TRBD1 as a possible D gene (5 bases). Between the trimmed V and J ends, which lost 4 bases and 8 bases, there was a span of 14 bases. Germline V gene lookup returns CDR1 MNHNY and CDR2 SVGAGI (reference sequence). The CDR3 is 13 amino acids. CDR3 sequence: CASSLRTRSEAFF. The CDR3 DNA sequence: TGTGCCAGCAGTTTAAGGACACGGTCAGAAGCTTTCTTT.

Note on this clonotype: A read error may produce the germline difference seen at one junction end. The genes are TRBV10-3 and TRBJ2-5; tentative D call: TRBD1 (6 bases). The germline gives CDR1 ENHRY, CDR2 SYGVKD. The CDR3 totals 13 residues. DNA for the CDR3: TGTGCCATCCGTGACAGGACAAAAGAGACCCAGTACTTC. Protein product: CAIRDRTKETQYF.

The sample holds many counts of this clonotype. The V call is TRBV7-2, the J call TRBJ2-1, with 11 bases aligning to TRBD2. Germline CDR1 reads SGHTA; CDR2 reads FQGNSA. V trimming: 6 bases; J trimming: 1 base; junction bases outside the gene matches: 5. This CDR3 is built from 16 residues. The CDR3 DNA sequence: TGTGCCAGCAGGCTACTAGCGGGAGCATCCTACAATGAGCAGTTCTTC. Encoded protein: CASRLLAGASYNEQFF.

This clonotype showed up just a few times. The chain carries TRBV6-2 or TRBV6-3 and TRBJ2-7; D uncertain. The length of the CDR3 is 13 residues. Deletions cut 6 bases from V and 0 bases from J, with 9 bases between. In germline, CDR1 is MNHEY, CDR2 SVGEGT. The CDR3 nucleotides are TGTGCCAGCAGATTACAGACCTCCTACGAGCAGTACTTC. Amino acid sequence: CASRLQTSYEQYF.

The rearrangement joins TRBV20-1 to TRBJ1-6; TRBD1 matches 7 bases. The CDR3 totals 13 residues. Germline loops: CDR1 DFQATT, CDR2 SNEGSKA (reference sequence). V lost 6 bases, J lost 10 bases, and 9 bases stayed unmatched. The CDR3 is CSASDRVGSPLHF. CDR3 in DNA: TGCAGTGCCAGCGACAGGGTGGGATCACCCCTCCACTTT.

This clonotype has only one observation. The chain carries TRBV20-1 and TRBJ2-1; 8 bases map to TRBD2. CDR1 is DFQATT and CDR2 is SNEGSKA in the germline V gene (reference sequence). V shed 6 bases and J 3 bases; nucleotides not matched to a gene: 4. There are 13 residues in the CDR3. The chain's CDR3 is CSALSGIYNEQFF. The CDR3 bases are TGCAGTGCCCTTAGCGGGATCTACAATGAGCAGTTCTTC.

The rearrangement joins TRBV6-1 to TRBJ1-6; 7 nucleotides agree with TRBD1. This CDR3 spans 16 amino acids. After removal of 8 bases from V and 7 bases from J, the junction contained 14 bases not matched to a gene. CDR1 and CDR2 (germline): MNHNS, SASEGT. The chain's CDR3 is CASATKGQPGNSPLHF. Written as DNA, the CDR3 is TGTGCCAGCGCCACCAAGGGACAGCCGGGGAATTCACCCCTCCACTTT.

The chain combines TRBV6-1 with TRBJ2-1; no clear D gene. The CDR3 length is 16 residues. Per the germline V gene, CDR1 is MNHNS and CDR2 is SASEGT. V was trimmed by 5 bases and J by 4 bases, leaving 18 bases between them. The CDR3 region is CASSYDSGRVYNEQFF. Written as DNA, the CDR3 is TGTGCCAGCAGTTATGACTCTGGAAGGGTATACAATGAGCAGTTCTTC.

This chain joins TRBV4-2 and TRBJ1-6; D not resolved. Looked up from germline, CDR1 is LGHNA and CDR2 is YNFKEQ. V lost 3 bases and J 11 bases, leaving 11 bases between the germline ends. This CDR3 is built from 13 residues. This CDR3 is CASSHEPNAPLHF. The DNA for the CDR3 is TGTGCCAGCAGCCATGAACCCAACGCACCCCTCCACTTT.

This clonotype was found a few times. This chain uses TRBV11-2 with TRBJ2-7, with D perhaps TRBD1 (5 bases). V dropped 8 bases and J dropped 0 bases, with 11 bases sitting between them. There are 13 residues in the CDR3. In germline, CDR1 is SGHAT, CDR2 FQNNGV. CDR3 in DNA: TGTGCCAGCCGAATGACAGACTCCTACGAGCAGTACTTC. This codes for CASRMTDSYEQYF.

V usage is TRBV2 and J usage is TRBJ2-2; D unresolved. CDR1 and CDR2 (germline): SNHLY, FYNNEI. V was shortened by 4 bases and J by 0 bases, with 6 bases between the two germline ends. CDR3 size: 14 residues. CDR3 DNA: TGTGCCAGCAGTGTTGAGTCGAACACCGGGGAGCTGTTTTTT. Encoded protein: CASSVESNTGELFF.

This clonotype was recorded a few times. The chain links TRBV29-1 to TRBJ2-7; TRBD2 is a possible D gene (7 bases). Trimming left V 7 bases short and J 2 bases short, with 18 bases between. The CDR3 contains 14 residues. CDR1 and CDR2 from the germline V gene are SQVTM and ANQGSEA. CDR3 nucleotide sequence: TGCAGCGCCGCCGGGGGCGGGGGAACCTACGAGCAGTACTTC. Translated: CSAAGGGGTYEQYF.

This clonotype has just one count. J is TRBJ1-1 and V is TRBV7-8; D is perhaps TRBD1 (6 bases). Trimming left V 5 bases short and J 6 bases short, with 13 bases between. CDR3 length equals 13 residues. Germline assignment: CDR1 SGHVS and CDR2 FQNEAQ. CDR3 nucleotide sequence: TGTGCCAGCAGCATTCGACAGGACGCTGAAGCTTTCTTT. Its translation is CASSIRQDAEAFF.